Below, 11 T cell receptor beta chains from the same sample are listed, as sequenced in a study of T cell changes during pregnancy in multiple sclerosis. The table came from immunoSEQ multiplex PCR; TCRdb's copy has only in-frame clones and leaves some out. The profile shows roughly 42,000 clones, 88% of them singletons. The material sequenced was CD4+ T cells from peripheral blood mononuclear cells, taken in the second trimester of pregnancy. The receptors stem from a female donor with multiple sclerosis, enrolled in a pregnancy study.

The chain carries TRBV6-5 and TRBJ2-1; unclear D gene. Trimming took 4 bases from V and 8 from J, leaving 6 bases between them. The CDR3 totals 11 residues. Germline CDR1 reads MNHEY; CDR2 reads SVGAGI. The CDR3 region has the DNA TGTGCCAGCAGTTCCCTCTATGAGCAGTTCTTC. Its protein is CASSSLYEQFF.

The chain couples TRBV29-1 to TRBJ2-7; D is perhaps TRBD2 (5 bases). V gave up 3 bases and J gave up 5 bases, with 14 bases separating them. This CDR3 contains 13 residues. Germline CDR1 SQVTM, CDR2 ANQGSEA. CDR3 sequence (DNA): TGCAGCGTTGACGACTATAAGACGGACGAGCAGTACTTC. This translates into CSVDDYKTDEQYF.

This clone was recorded only once. The chain couples TRBV6-1 to TRBJ2-3; perhaps TRBD2 as D (5 bases). The CDR3 consists of 14 residues. Germline loops: CDR1 MNHNS, CDR2 SASEGT. Trimming left V 3 bases short and J 8 bases short, with 15 bases between. For the CDR3, the DNA is TGTGCCAGCAGTGAGGTCCCAACTGCGGGTACGCAGTATTTT. Translating it yields CASSEVPTAGTQYF.

This clone has a single count. This chain joins TRBV4-2 and TRBJ1-2; the D gene is possibly TRBD1 (6 bases). V lost 1 base and J lost 7, with 16 bases in between. CDR3 size: 15 residues. CDR1 LGHNA and CDR2 YNFKEQ come from the germline V gene. Here the CDR3 DNA reads TGTGCCAGCAGCCAAGGGGGGACATCAAAAAGTGGCTACACCTTC. Protein sequence: CASSQGGTSKSGYTF.

CDR3: CASSASGYNEQFF. The CDR3 region has the DNA TGTGCCAGCAGTGCAAGCGGGTACAATGAGCAGTTCTTC. The rearrangement joins TRBV27 to TRBJ2-1, with D perhaps matching TRBD2 (6 bases). V lost 5 bases and J lost 4, with 9 bases in between. Germline V gene data show CDR1 as MNHEY and CDR2 as SMNVEV (reference sequence). The length of the CDR3 is 13 residues.

V usage is TRBV5-1 and J usage is TRBJ2-2; 7 bases fit TRBD1. Germline V CDR1 and CDR2: SGHRS, YFSETQ. The CDR3 length is 14 residues. Trimming cost V 4 bases and J 6 bases; bases outside gene matches: 6. In DNA, the CDR3 is TGCGCCAGCAGCCTTGCAGGGGGTTCCGGGGAGCTGTTTTTT. As protein: CASSLAGGSGELFF.

The chain employs TRBV2 and TRBJ2-7; 16 nucleotides align to TRBD2. V was pared by 5 bases and J by 6 bases, with 4 bases of the junction left unmatched. Germline CDR1 is SNHLY and CDR2 is FYNNEI. The CDR3 loop spans 15 amino acids. The CDR3 loop reads CASSPGTSGRAEQYF. In nucleotides, the CDR3 is TGTGCCAGCAGTCCCGGGACTAGCGGGAGGGCCGAGCAGTACTTC.

This CDR3 is CASSPDGTPTLDEQFF. The CDR3 bases are TGTGCCAGCAGCCCGGATGGGACTCCTACGTTGGATGAGCAGTTCTTC. The gene calls are TRBV28 and TRBJ2-1; D is perhaps TRBD2 (6 bases). The CDR3 extends over 16 amino acids. V shed 6 bases and J shed 8 bases, with 23 bases lying between them. Germline V CDR1 and CDR2: MDHEN, SYDVKM.

This clone was seen a few times. This chain uses TRBV10-3 with TRBJ1-1; TRBD1 might be the D (5 bases). V was cut by 9 bases and J by 1 base, with 12 bases left in between. Germline V CDR1 and CDR2: ENHRY, SYGVKD. This CDR3 is 13 amino acids long. CDR3 protein: CAIGVKGNTEAFF. CDR3 bases: TGTGCCATAGGGGTTAAAGGGAACACTGAAGCTTTCTTT.

V is TRBV14 and J is TRBJ1-3; the D gene is possibly TRBD1 (5 bases). The CDR3 length is 17 residues. Trimming removed 4 bases from V and 2 bases from J, with 18 bases in between. The germline CDR1 and CDR2 sequences are SGHDN and FVKESK. CDR3 sequence (DNA): TGTGCCAGCAGCCCTCTAAATAGGGGCTTCACTGGAAACACCATATATTTT. Its translation is CASSPLNRGFTGNTIYF.

J is TRBJ2-1 and V is TRBV11-2; D call uncertain. The CDR3 totals 12 residues. Germline-derived CDR1 and CDR2 are SGHAT and FQNNGV. Trimming took off 1 base at V and 9 bases at J, with 7 bases between the two ends. The CDR3 DNA is TGTGCCAGCAGCTTAGCGGGTGGTGAGCAGTTCTTC. Amino acid sequence: CASSLAGGEQFF.